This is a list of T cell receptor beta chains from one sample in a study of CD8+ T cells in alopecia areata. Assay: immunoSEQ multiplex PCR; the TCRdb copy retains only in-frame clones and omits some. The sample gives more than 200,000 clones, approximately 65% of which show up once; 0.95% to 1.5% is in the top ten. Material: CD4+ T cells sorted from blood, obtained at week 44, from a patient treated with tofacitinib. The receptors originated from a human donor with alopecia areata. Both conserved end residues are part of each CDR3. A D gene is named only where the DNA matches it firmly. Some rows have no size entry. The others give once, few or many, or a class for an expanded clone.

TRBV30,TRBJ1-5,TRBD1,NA,CAWSGTGNYQPQHF,TGTGCCTGGAGTGGGACAGGGAATTATCAGCCCCAGCATTTT
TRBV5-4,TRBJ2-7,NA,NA,CASSLATTGREQYF,TGTGCCAGCAGCCTCGCAACTACAGGGCGTGAGCAGTACTTC
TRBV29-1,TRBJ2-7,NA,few,CSVAMGVEQYF,TGCAGCGTTGCTATGGGGGTTGAGCAGTACTTC
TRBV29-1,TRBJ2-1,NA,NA,CSVEDQQGSGNEQFF,TGCAGCGTTGAAGACCAACAGGGTTCGGGGAATGAGCAGTTCTTC
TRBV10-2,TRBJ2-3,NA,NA,CASRGQTTDTQYF,TGCGCCAGCAGAGGACAGACAACAGATACGCAGTATTTT
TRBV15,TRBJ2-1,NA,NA,CATSGENNEQFF,TGTGCCACCTCGGGAGAGAACAATGAGCAGTTCTTC
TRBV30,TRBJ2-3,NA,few,CAWTAFGTDTQYF,TGTGCCTGGACCGCATTTGGCACAGATACGCAGTATTTT
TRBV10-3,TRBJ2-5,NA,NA,CAISVGILQETQYF,TGTGCCATCAGTGTGGGTATCCTACAAGAGACCCAGTACTTC
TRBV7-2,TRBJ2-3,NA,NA,CASSMGPYTDTQYF,TGTGCCAGCAGCATGGGACCCTACACAGATACGCAGTATTTT
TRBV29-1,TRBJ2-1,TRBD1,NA,CSVKGQTYNEQFF,TGCAGCGTAAAGGGACAGACCTACAATGAGCAGTTCTTC
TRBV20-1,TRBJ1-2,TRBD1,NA,CSAGGSYGYTF,TGCAGTGCAGGGGGCAGCTATGGCTACACCTTC
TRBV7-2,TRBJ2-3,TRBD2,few,CASSQAAGAQYF,TGTGCCAGCAGCCAGGCGGCGGGGGCGCAGTATTTT
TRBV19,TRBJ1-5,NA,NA,CASSITFVGRDQPQHF,TGTGCCAGTAGTATCACCTTTGTGGGCAGGGACCAGCCCCAGCATTTT
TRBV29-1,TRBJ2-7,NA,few,CSVVGTNSYEQYF,TGCAGCGTTGTAGGGACAAACTCCTACGAGCAGTACTTC
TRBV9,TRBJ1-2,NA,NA,CASSVDVGGLYGYTF,TGTGCCAGCAGCGTAGACGTGGGGGGCTTGTATGGCTACACCTTC
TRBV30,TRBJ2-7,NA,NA,CAWSVGTVGEQYF,TGTGCCTGGAGTGTAGGGACCGTAGGCGAGCAGTACTTC
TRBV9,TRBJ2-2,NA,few,CASSEGSSGELFF,TGTGCCAGCAGCGAGGGGAGCTCCGGGGAGCTGTTTTTT
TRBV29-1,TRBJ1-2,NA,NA,CSVEDALRGYTF,TGCAGCGTTGAGGACGCACTTCGGGGCTACACCTTC
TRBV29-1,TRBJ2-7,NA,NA,CSVVLDHEQYF,TGCAGCGTTGTTCTAGACCACGAGCAGTACTTC
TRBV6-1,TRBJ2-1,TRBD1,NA,CASSGDRAANEQFF,TGTGCCAGCAGTGGGGACAGGGCCGCGAATGAGCAGTTCTTC
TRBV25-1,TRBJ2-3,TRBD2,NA,CASSEFLAGATDTQYF,TGTGCCAGCAGTGAATTCCTAGCGGGGGCCACAGATACGCAGTATTTT
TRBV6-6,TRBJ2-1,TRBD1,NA,CASITGQNYNEQFF,TGTGCCAGTATAACGGGACAGAACTACAATGAGCAGTTCTTC
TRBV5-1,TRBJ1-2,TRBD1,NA,CASSLGTGVENYGYTF,TGCGCCAGCAGCTTGGGGACAGGGGTAGAAAACTATGGCTACACCTTC